Following are 17 T cell receptor beta chains from one sample sequenced in a study of vaccination and CD4 T cells after COVID-19. TCRdb redid the calling of the PCR reads with MiXCR, one entry per CDR3 protein. The data contain tens of thousands of distinct CDR3 sequences, 50% to 65% of them seen just once; the ten biggest clones take up about 1%. The material was CD4+ T cells from blood, obtained before SARS-CoV-2 vaccination. These receptors were obtained from a human donor who had recovered from COVID-19.

This chain connects TRBV7-8 to TRBJ2-1, with D unresolved. The germline gives CDR1 SGHVS, CDR2 FQNEAQ. The CDR3 is made up of 15 amino acids. V was clipped by 3 bases and J by 0 bases, with 9 bases between them. The CDR3 DNA sequence: TGTGCCAGCAGCTTCGAGACCCTCTCCTACAATGAGCAGTTCTTC. Its protein is CASSFETLSYNEQFF. Together with reference TRBV7-8 and TRBJ2-1, the CDR3 gives the full variable domain: GAGVSQSPRYKVAKRGQDVALRCDPISGHVSLFWYQQALGQGPEFLTYFQNEAQLDKSGLPSDRFFAERPEGSVSTLKIQRTQQEDSAVYLCASSFETLSYNEQFFGPGTRLTVL.

The V and J genes are TRBV6-1 and TRBJ2-2, with D possibly matching TRBD1 (5 bases). The CDR3 loop spans 15 amino acids. Germline V gives CDR1 MNHNS, CDR2 SASEGT. V gave up 3 bases and J gave up 3 bases, with 11 bases separating them. CDR3: CASSDEDTYTGELFF. The DNA of the CDR3 is TGTGCCAGCAGTGATGAGGACACCTACACCGGGGAGCTGTTTTTT.

This sequence joins TRBV20-1 and TRBJ1-6; possible D gene TRBD1, 6 bases. Trimming shortened V by 3 bases and J by 6 bases, and 18 bases separated the two germline ends. The CDR3 length is 16 residues. CDR1 and CDR2 (germline): DFQATT, SNEGSKA (reference sequence). The CDR3 bases are TGCAGTGCTAGCGAGCGGAGGACAGCATTTAATTCACCCCTCCACTTT. Amino acids: CSASERRTAFNSPLHF.

V and J are TRBV7-9 and TRBJ2-1; D is unresolved. This CDR3 comprises 12 residues. V was shortened by 5 bases and J by 7 bases, with 9 bases between the two germline ends. Germline V gene lookup returns CDR1 SEHNR and CDR2 FQNEAQ (reference sequence). The DNA of the CDR3 is TGTGCCAGCAGCAGGCTAGGGAATGAGCAGTTCTTC. This encodes CASSRLGNEQFF.

This sequence joins TRBV19 and TRBJ1-5; D is ambiguous. This CDR3 is built from 15 residues. V dropped 6 bases and J dropped 0 bases, with 12 bases sitting between them. Per germline, CDR1 LNHDA and CDR2 SQIVND (reference sequence). CDR3 nucleotide sequence: TGTGCCAGTAGCCCAGTCCAATATAGCAATCAGCCCCAGCATTTT. Translating gives CASSPVQYSNQPQHF.

The gene calls are TRBV19 and TRBJ2-4; 9 bases are shared with TRBD2. With V trimmed by 6 bases and J by 8 bases, 2 bases remained unmatched. Per the germline V gene, CDR1 is LNHDA and CDR2 is SQIVND (reference sequence). This CDR3 is 12 amino acids long. The CDR3 nucleotides read TGTGCCAGTAGAGCGGGAGGCTACATTCAGTACTTC. This translates into CASRAGGYIQYF.

The chain has TRBV24-1 and TRBJ2-3; 7 nucleotides agree with TRBD2. From germline, CDR1 is KGHDR and CDR2 SFDVKD. The junction had 12 bases not matched to a gene; V was cut back by 5 bases and J by 2 bases. This CDR3 is 17 amino acids long. The CDR3 spells CATSGWHPAGLTDTQYF. The DNA for the CDR3 is TGTGCCACCAGTGGTTGGCATCCAGCGGGACTCACAGATACGCAGTATTTT.

A single count supports this clonotype. The V call is TRBV9, the J call TRBJ2-1; 7 bases fit TRBD2. The CDR3 loop spans 15 amino acids. CDR1 and CDR2 (germline): SGDLS, YYNGEE. The V segment lost 3 bases and the J segment 0 bases; nucleotides outside the gene matches: 3. The CDR3 nucleotides read TGTGCCAGCAGCGCTAGCGGAGTCTCCTACAATGAGCAGTTCTTC. Translating it yields CASSASGVSYNEQFF. Looking up the rest from reference TRBV9 and TRBJ2-1 gives the full variable domain: DSGVTQTPKHLITATGQRVTLRCSPRSGDLSVYWYQQSLDQGLQFLIQYYNGEERAKGNILERFSAQQFPDLHSELNLSSLELGDSALYFCASSASGVSYNEQFFGPGTRLTVL.

This clonotype was counted only a few times. This sequence joins TRBV28 and TRBJ1-1; D is uncertain. V was clipped by 6 bases and J by 1 base, with 21 bases between them. The CDR3 runs to 17 residues. The germline V gene encodes CDR1 MDHEN and CDR2 SYDVKM. CDR3 sequence: CASSRPSGGLGNTEAFF. CDR3 sequence (DNA): TGTGCCAGCAGCCGACCTTCGGGAGGGTTGGGGAACACTGAAGCTTTCTTT.

The gene calls are TRBV20-1 and TRBJ1-2, with 8 nucleotides matching TRBD1. Trimming cost V 3 bases and J 3 bases; bases outside gene matches: 9. The CDR3 loop spans 15 amino acids. Germline CDR1 reads DFQATT; CDR2 reads SNEGSKA (reference sequence). In DNA, the CDR3 is TGCAGTGCTAGGGGGCCGGCAGGGGGCTACTATGGCTACACCTTC. This translates into CSARGPAGGYYGYTF.

The chain links TRBV19 to TRBJ2-7, with 8 bases identical to TRBD1. This CDR3 spans 13 amino acids. V was clipped by 5 bases and J by 3 bases; unmatched bases: 3. CDR1 and CDR2 from the germline V gene are LNHDA and SQIVND (reference sequence). The CDR3 DNA follows: TGTGCCAGTAGTCTGGGACAGGTCTACGAGCAGTACTTC. Translation gives CASSLGQVYEQYF.

Only a few counts were recorded for this clonotype. The chain employs TRBV11-3 and TRBJ2-7; TRBD1 aligns across 7 bases. V lost 1 base, J lost 6 bases, and 9 bases stayed unmatched. This CDR3 spans 15 amino acids. Germline V gene data show CDR1 as SGHNT and CDR2 as YENEEA. CDR3 residues: CASSLGGQDDGEQYF. The CDR3 region has the DNA TGTGCCAGCAGCTTAGGTGGACAGGATGATGGCGAGCAGTACTTC.

The J gene is TRBJ2-3, the V gene TRBV19; 9 bases are shared with TRBD1. Per the germline V gene, CDR1 is LNHDA and CDR2 is SQIVND (reference sequence). J gave up 4 bases and V 3 bases, and 2 bases lay outside the gene matches. This CDR3 contains 14 residues. The chain's CDR3 is CASSMGQGADTQYF. In DNA form, the CDR3 reads TGTGCCAGTAGTATGGGACAGGGCGCAGATACGCAGTATTTT.

The V call is TRBV2, the J call TRBJ1-1; a weak D match, TRBD1 (5 bases). Between the trimmed V and J ends, which lost 1 base and 4 bases, there was a span of 13 bases. The CDR3 has 15 residues. Germline lookup yields CDR1 SNHLY and CDR2 FYNNEI. CDR3 in amino acids: CASSEGRGPGTEAFF. As DNA, the CDR3 is TGTGCCAGCAGTGAAGGGAGGGGTCCGGGCACTGAAGCTTTCTTT.

The chain employs TRBV20-1 and TRBJ2-2; D ambiguous. The CDR3 sequence is 13 residues long. Germline V CDR1 and CDR2: DFQATT, SNEGSKA (reference sequence). Trimming took 3 bases from V and 4 from J, leaving 9 bases between them. CDR3 DNA: TGCAGTGCTAGTGTTACCCGCACCGGGGAGCTGTTTTTT. Translation gives CSASVTRTGELFF.

The chain recombines TRBV20-1 with TRBJ2-1; possible D gene TRBD1, 6 bases. V lost 3 bases and J 4 bases, leaving 13 bases between the germline ends. From germline, CDR1 is DFQATT and CDR2 SNEGSKA (reference sequence). The CDR3 length is 14 residues. CDR3 amino acids: CSASLGAVYNEQFF. For the CDR3, the DNA is TGCAGTGCTAGTTTGGGGGCCGTGTACAATGAGCAGTTCTTC.

V and J are TRBV5-5 and TRBJ2-7; 12 nucleotides agree with TRBD2. The CDR3 length is 18 residues. The J segment lost 2 bases and the V segment lost 4 bases, leaving 13 bases of the junction unmatched. Germline CDR1 and CDR2: SGHKS and YYEKEE (reference sequence). The CDR3 region is CASSQRLAGDPTPYEQYF. The CDR3 DNA is TGTGCCAGCAGCCAAAGACTAGCGGGAGATCCCACACCCTACGAGCAGTACTTC.